The clone carrying this T cell receptor (beta chain) occurred once. The sample originates from a study of blood T cell repertoires in COVID-19. Study-wide context: The analysed material was cDNA or gDNA that came from T cells, B-cell-depleted T cells, or PBMCs.

Trimming took off 2 bases at V and 3 bases at J, with 14 bases between the two ends. The CDR3 is 15 residues long. From germline, CDR1 is SGHNT and CDR2 YYREEE (reference sequence). Under the authors' procedure: Estimation of nucleated cell counts relied on the amplification of reference gene primers. Data came from immunoSEQ multiplex PCR; TCRdb stores just in-frame clones and leaves some out. V and J calls and clone size are as listed in that table; D and trimming were resolved from the DNA. This sample has over 200,000 clones; 70% to 90% occur once, and the top ten carry around 2.9%. This TCR derives from a woman in her 30s who had recovered from COVID-19. Material: peripheral blood. This sequence joins TRBV5-4 and TRBJ2-5, with D unresolved. CDR3 DNA: TGTGCCAGCAGCTTTAAGACAATGGTGGAAGAGACCCAGTACTTC. It is translated as CASSFKTMVEETQYF.